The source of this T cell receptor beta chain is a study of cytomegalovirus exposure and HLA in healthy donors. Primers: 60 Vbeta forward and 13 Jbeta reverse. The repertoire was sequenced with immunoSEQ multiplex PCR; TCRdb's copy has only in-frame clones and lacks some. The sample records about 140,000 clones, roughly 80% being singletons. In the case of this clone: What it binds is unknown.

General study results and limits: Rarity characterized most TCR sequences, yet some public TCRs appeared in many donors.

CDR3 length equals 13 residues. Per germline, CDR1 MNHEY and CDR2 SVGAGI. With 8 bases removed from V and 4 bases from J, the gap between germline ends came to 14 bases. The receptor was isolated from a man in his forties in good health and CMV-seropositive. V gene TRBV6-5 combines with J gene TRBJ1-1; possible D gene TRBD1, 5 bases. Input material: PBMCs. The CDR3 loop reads CASVGRGSTEAFF. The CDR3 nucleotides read TGTGCCAGCGTCGGGAGGGGAAGCACTGAAGCTTTCTTT.